This T cell receptor beta chain is drawn from a study of blood T cell repertoires in COVID-19. Participants were aged about 18 to 100 years from roughly 26 US areas. Cohorts were determined from participant-reported clinical history. Germline assignment: CDR1 GTSNPN and CDR2 SVGIG (reference sequence). The V segment lost 5 bases and the J segment 2 bases; nucleotides outside the gene matches: 5. The CDR3 spans 15 residues. Authors' analysis steps: Amplification of reference gene primers was used by the study to estimate nucleated cell counts. Clones were read by immunoSEQ multiplex PCR, and TCRdb kept only the in-frame ones, dropping some. From that table come the V and J calls and clone size; the DNA was used to work out D and trimming. Among 200,000 to 250,000 clones, 75% to 90% were seen once, and the ten largest hold approximately 3.5%.

The specimen sequenced was PBMCs or T cells enriched from blood (not recorded which). This clonotype was obtained from a woman in her thirties who had been exposed to COVID-19. The chain has TRBV30 and TRBJ1-3; 11 bases are a match to TRBD1. Here the CDR3 DNA reads TGTGCCTGGGTTTCGGGACAGGGGGCTGGAAACACCATATATTTT. Its protein is CAWVSGQGAGNTIYF.